Listed below are T cell receptor beta chains from one sample, sequenced in a study of T cell responses to AZD1222 COVID-19 vaccine. TCRdb's table, derived via immunoSEQ multiplex PCR, lists solely in-frame clones and lacks some. The sample holds 73,000 or so clones, approximately 90% seen once. The source material was peripheral blood, sampled on day 0 of AZD1222 vaccination. The receptor set was obtained from an adult in good health. The CDR3 runs from the conserved cysteine through the conserved F or W. D genes are given only for firm matches. The size field is filled for only some rows; it gives once, few, many or a size class.

D gene | clone size | J gene | V gene | CDR3 DNA | CDR3 protein
NA | NA | TRBJ1-4 | TRBV7-6 | TGTGCCAGCAGCTTATACCCTACTAATGAAAAACTGTTTTTT | CASSLYPTNEKLFF
TRBD1 | NA | TRBJ2-2 | TRBV6-5 | TGTGCCAGCAGTTCCCAGGGGGTGGGCGGGGAGCTGTTTTTT | CASSSQGVGGELFF
NA | once | TRBJ2-7 | TRBV9 | TGTGCCAGCAGCGCCGGGTACGAGCAGTACTTC | CASSAGYEQYF
NA | NA | TRBJ2-7 | TRBV4-1 | TGCGCCAGCAGCCAAGAGGGAGACCGCTGGTACGAGCAGTACTTC | CASSQEGDRWYEQYF
NA | NA | TRBJ2-7 | TRBV9 | TGTGCCAGCAGCCCAGTAACGGGCTCCTACGAGCAGTACTTC | CASSPVTGSYEQYF
TRBD1 | NA | TRBJ2-3 | TRBV4-1 | TGCGCCAGCAGCCTCGGACAGGGCCCCACAGATACGCAGTATTTT | CASSLGQGPTDTQYF
NA | NA | TRBJ2-7 | TRBV2 | TGTGCCAGCCAAAAGGGCGAGCAGTACTTC | CASQKGEQYF
NA | NA | TRBJ1-6 | TRBV11-1 | TGTGCCAGCAGCTTAGAGATGAGCTATAATTCACCCCTCCACTTT | CASSLEMSYNSPLHF
TRBD1 | NA | TRBJ2-3 | TRBV2 | TGTGCCAGCACTCCGACAGGGGCTAGCACAGATACGCAGTATTTT | CASTPTGASTDTQYF
TRBD1 | NA | TRBJ2-3 | TRBV7-3 | TGTGCCAGCAGCTTATATGGACAGGGCACAGATACGCAGTATTTT | CASSLYGQGTDTQYF
NA | NA | TRBJ2-7 | TRBV3-1/TRBV3-2 | TGTGCCAGCAGCCAAGGGGCAGGGTACGAGCAGTACTTC | CASSQGAGYEQYF
NA | once | TRBJ2-1 | TRBV4-1 | TGCGCCAGCAGCCAATCAGGGGCTAGTCCCGGGGATGAGCAGTTCTTC | CASSQSGASPGDEQFF
NA | NA | TRBJ2-1 | TRBV6-5 | TGTGCCAGCAGCTTCGCTGGGATCCCCAATGAGCAGTTCTTC | CASSFAGIPNEQFF
NA | NA | TRBJ2-1 | TRBV29-1 | TGCACCTTAGCGGTCATACAGGGGTACAATGAGCAGTTCTTC | CTLAVIQGYNEQFF
TRBD1 | NA | TRBJ2-2 | TRBV7-3 | TGTGCCAGCAGCGCCCGAGCCGGGACAGCAAACACCGGGGAGCTGTTTTTT | CASSARAGTANTGELFF
NA | NA | TRBJ2-7 | TRBV24-1 | TGTGCCACCAGTGCAGGAAGCTCCTACGAGCAGTACTTC | CATSAGSSYEQYF
TRBD1 | NA | TRBJ2-7 | TRBV2 | TGTGCCAATACAGGGGGAGCTTACGAGCAGTACTTC | CANTGGAYEQYF
NA | NA | TRBJ1-3 | TRBV9 | TGTGCCAGCAGCGTATACAGGACCAGCTCTGGAAACACCATATATTTT | CASSVYRTSSGNTIYF
TRBD1 | NA | TRBJ1-1 | TRBV11-2 | TGTGCCAGCAGCACTTTTACAGGGGCTGAAGCTTTCTTT | CASSTFTGAEAFF
NA | NA | TRBJ2-7 | TRBV27 | TGTGCCAGCAGAGAGGGCCTCTACGAGCAGTACTTC | CASREGLYEQYF
TRBD2 | NA | TRBJ2-7 | TRBV6-6 | TGTGCCAGCAGTTACCTAGCGGGGAACTACGAGCAGTACTTC | CASSYLAGNYEQYF
NA | many | TRBJ2-2 | TRBV7-3 | TGTGCCAGCAGCCCAAACACCGGGGAGCTGTTTTTT | CASSPNTGELFF
TRBD1 | NA | TRBJ1-4 | TRBV7-8 | TGTGCCAGCAGCCCAGGGGGGGTTGCAACTAATGAAAAACTGTTTTTT | CASSPGGVATNEKLFF
TRBD2 | NA | TRBJ2-7 | TRBV6-5 | TGTGCCAGCAGTTATGGGGGGGTTTCCTACGAGCAGTACTTC | CASSYGGVSYEQYF
TRBD2 | NA | TRBJ2-7 | TRBV27 | TGTGCCAGCAGTTTATCGGCTAGCGGTGGGCAGTACTTC | CASSLSASGGQYF
TRBD1 | once | TRBJ1-1 | TRBV7-6 | TGTGCCAGCAGCTTAGCGACAGGGGCGCTTACTGAAGCTTTCTTT | CASSLATGALTEAFF
NA | NA | TRBJ1-2 | TRBV19 | TGTGCCAGTATACTCTCGGCAGCCGGGGACTATGGCTACACCTTC | CASILSAAGDYGYTF
NA | NA | TRBJ1-1 | TRBV30 | TGTGCCTGGAGTGTGTCAGCGAACACTGAAGCTTTCTTT | CAWSVSANTEAFF
NA | once | TRBJ1-1 | TRBV2 | TGTGCCAGCAGTGAAGGGGCCGGGACTGAAGCTTTCTTT | CASSEGAGTEAFF
NA | NA | TRBJ2-3 | TRBV30 | TGTGCCTGGAGTGAAGACGGAGGGACGCAGTATTTT | CAWSEDGGTQYF
NA | NA | TRBJ1-6 | TRBV20-1 | TGCAGTGCTAGTCCGGGCAGGAGCTCCTATAATTCACCCCTCCACTTT | CSASPGRSSYNSPLHF
NA | NA | TRBJ1-5 | TRBV19 | TGTGCCAGCGGTTGGGGGGGCAATCAGCCCCAGCATTTT | CASGWGGNQPQHF
TRBD1 | NA | TRBJ2-3 | TRBV23-1 | TGCGCCAGCAAACCTCGGGACAGGGGGCTCTGCACAGATACGCAGTATTTT | CASKPRDRGLCTDTQYF
NA | NA | TRBJ1-4 | TRBV7-9 | TGTGCCAGCAGCTTAGACGGGATTGAAAAACTGTTTTTT | CASSLDGIEKLFF
NA | few | TRBJ2-1 | TRBV3-1/TRBV3-2 | TGTGCCAGCAGTTCCCCTAGCTTGGGTGAGCAGTTCTTC | CASSSPSLGEQFF
NA | NA | TRBJ1-5 | TRBV7-8 | TGTGCCAGCAGCGCCTCCTACAATCAGCCCCAGCATTTT | CASSASYNQPQHF
TRBD1 | NA | TRBJ2-7 | TRBV5-4 | TGTGCCAGCAGCTTGGGTGGGACAGGCTCCTACGAGCAGTACTTC | CASSLGGTGSYEQYF
NA | NA | TRBJ2-1 | TRBV29-1 | TGCAGCGGGACGGACAGTCGGAAGTATGAGCAGTTCTTC | CSGTDSRKYEQFF
NA | NA | TRBJ2-1 | TRBV10-1 | TGCGCCAGCAGTGCGTCCCACAATGAGCAGTTCTTC | CASSASHNEQFF
NA | NA | TRBJ2-4 | TRBV28 | TGTGCCAGCAGTCCAGCCTTGGGGGCCAAAAACATTCAGTACTTC | CASSPALGAKNIQYF
NA | NA | TRBJ2-1 | TRBV13 | TGTGCCAGCAGCTTTTGGAGGGGGACCTACAATGAGCAGTTCTTC | CASSFWRGTYNEQFF
NA | NA | TRBJ1-2 | TRBV27 | TGTGCCAGCAGTTTGGGCCCCCTCAGGGGCTCGCGATTTGGCTACACCTTC | CASSLGPLRGSRFGYTF
NA | once | TRBJ2-7 | TRBV27 | TGTGCCAGCAGTGAGAGGTTGTACGAGCAGTACTTC | CASSERLYEQYF
NA | NA | TRBJ2-7 | TRBV2 | TGTGCCAGCAGTCTTTTGGGGGCCCCCATTTACGAGCAGTACTTC | CASSLLGAPIYEQYF
TRBD2 | NA | TRBJ2-5 | TRBV7-9 | TGTGCCAGCTCCCAGCGGGGTTTACAAGAGACCCAGTACTTC | CASSQRGLQETQYF
NA | NA | TRBJ2-7 | TRBV10-3 | TGTGCCATCAGTGAGCATGCTGCCATCGAGCAGTACTTC | CAISEHAAIEQYF
TRBD1 | NA | TRBJ2-1 | TRBV24-1 | TGTGCCACCAGTGACCCTAGACCTGACAGGGAGTCCTACAATGAGCAGTTCTTC | CATSDPRPDRESYNEQFF
NA | NA | TRBJ2-7 | TRBV4-2 | TGTGCCAGCAGCCAAGATCTCGGAAGCCCCGTCGAGCAGTACTTC | CASSQDLGSPVEQYF
NA | NA | TRBJ2-3 | TRBV19 | TGTGCCAGTAGTCATTTCCGGGAGCGAGGCACAGATACGCAGTATTTT | CASSHFRERGTDTQYF
TRBD2 | NA | TRBJ2-1 | TRBV27 | TGTGCCAGCAGTTGGGCTAGCGGGAGTTGGGGTGAGCAGTTCTTC | CASSWASGSWGEQFF
TRBD1 | once | TRBJ1-2 | TRBV2 | TGTGCCAGCAGTGACAGGGACAGAAGGGTTCTCGGCTACACCTTC | CASSDRDRRVLGYTF
NA | NA | TRBJ1-3 | TRBV6-5 | TGTGCCAGCCGTAGCGGGCTAACCATATATTTT | CASRSGLTIYF